A single sample gave rise to the 15 T cell receptor beta chains below, sequenced in a study of OX40 agonist ivuxolimab in advanced cancers. Assay used: immunoSEQ multiplex PCR; TCRdb lists only in-frame clones, some missing. Of some 28,000 clones in the sample, about 79% were seen once. The starting material was CD4+ or CD8+ T cells sorted from blood, obtained in a trial of the OX40 agonist ivuxolimab. These receptors were obtained from an adult with an advanced solid tumor such as melanoma, head and neck, liver or kidney cancer.

The chain has TRBV29-1 and TRBJ1-2; D may be TRBD1 (6 bases). The CDR3 loop spans 14 amino acids. Germline V gene data show CDR1 as SQVTM and CDR2 as ANQGSEA. V gave up 4 bases and J gave up 4 bases, with 16 bases separating them. The CDR3 coding sequence is TGCAGCGTTGGGGCTCCACAGGGAGCCTATGGCTACACCTTC. Its protein is CSVGAPQGAYGYTF.

The chain uses TRBV29-1 and TRBJ2-1; D might be TRBD1 (5 bases). The CDR3 is made up of 14 amino acids. Germline V lookup: CDR1 SQVTM, CDR2 ANQGSEA. V gave up 5 bases and J gave up 3 bases, with 14 bases separating them. CDR3 sequence reads: CSVPTGSLYNEQFF. The CDR3 DNA reads TGCAGCGTTCCTACAGGTTCCCTCTACAATGAGCAGTTCTTC.

The J gene is TRBJ1-5, the V gene TRBV30, with unresolved D. Trimming pared 1 base from V and 5 bases from J, leaving 12 bases between. Germline loops: CDR1 GTSNPN, CDR2 SVGIG (reference sequence). The CDR3 spans 14 residues. DNA for the CDR3: TGTGCCTGGAGTGGTGGCAGAGGTGATCAGCCCCAGCATTTT. Residues: CAWSGGRGDQPQHF. Complete variable domain (other parts from reference TRBV30 and TRBJ1-5): SQTIHQWPATLVQPVGSPLSLECTVEGTSNPNLYWYRQAAGRGLQLLFYSVGIGQISSEVPQNLSASRPQDRQFILSSKKLLLSDSGFYLCAWSGGRGDQPQHFGDGTRLSIL.

J is TRBJ2-7 and V is TRBV19, with 10 bases that match TRBD1. The CDR3 runs to 14 residues. Germline CDR1 is LNHDA and CDR2 is SQIVND (reference sequence). The V and J ends lost 5 bases and 6 bases, in that order; junction bases with no gene match: 7. The CDR3 spells CASSLGQGSGEQYF. CDR3 nucleotide sequence: TGTGCCAGTAGTCTGGGACAGGGGTCTGGCGAGCAGTACTTC.

The CDR3 nucleotides are TGCGCCAGCAGCTTGGCAGGGATCACAGATACGCAGTATTTT. Protein sequence: CASSLAGITDTQYF. The genes are TRBV5-1 and TRBJ2-3, with a weak D call TRBD1 (5 bases). The germline V gene encodes CDR1 SGHRS and CDR2 YFSETQ. CDR3 size: 14 residues. The V and J ends lost 0 bases and 2 bases respectively, with 7 bases between them.

This chain joins TRBV6-1 and TRBJ2-7; D might be TRBD1 (5 bases). V was cut by 1 base and J by 2 bases, with 12 bases left in between. This CDR3 contains 15 residues. Germline V lookup: CDR1 MNHNS, CDR2 SASEGT. The CDR3 spells CASSEEAGKTYEQYF. The CDR3 bases are TGTGCCAGCAGTGAAGAGGCAGGGAAAACCTACGAGCAGTACTTC.

The chain has TRBV9 and TRBJ2-7; TRBD1 agrees at 10 bases. Unmatched junction bases numbered 9, after V lost 5 bases and J lost 4 bases. The CDR3 totals 15 residues. Germline V gene sequence: CDR1 SGDLS, CDR2 YYNGEE. The CDR3 here is CASSRQGANAYEQYF. In DNA form, the CDR3 reads TGTGCCAGCAGTAGACAGGGGGCGAACGCGTACGAGCAGTACTTC.

The V call is TRBV5-1, the J call TRBJ1-2; D possibly corresponds to TRBD1 (5 bases). Trimming removed 3 bases from V and 4 bases from J, with 13 bases in between. The CDR3 spans 14 residues. The V gene's germline CDR1 is SGHRS and CDR2 YFSETQ. The CDR3 reads CASSSRDPIYGYTF. CDR3 bases: TGCGCCAGCAGCTCAAGGGACCCCATCTATGGCTACACCTTC.

The chain employs TRBV11-2 and TRBJ2-7, with D possibly TRBD1 on 6 matching bases. The CDR3 spans 12 residues. The germline CDR1 and CDR2 sequences are SGHAT and FQNNGV. Deletions cut 3 bases from V and 5 bases from J, with 8 bases between. CDR3 amino acids: CASSLTGNEQYF. CDR3 nucleotides: TGTGCCAGCAGCTTGACAGGCAACGAGCAGTACTTC.

J is TRBJ2-5 and V is TRBV7-6; possibly TRBD2 for D (5 bases). Germline V gives CDR1 SGHVS, CDR2 FNYEAQ. Trimming shortened V by 0 bases and J by 6 bases, and 11 bases separated the two germline ends. The CDR3 has 14 residues. The CDR3 DNA sequence: TGTGCCAGCAGCTTAGCAGGGAGTGGAAAGACCCAGTACTTC. Its translation is CASSLAGSGKTQYF.

The rearrangement uses TRBV5-1 and TRBJ1-2, with 9 nucleotides matching TRBD1. Looked up from germline, CDR1 is SGHRS and CDR2 is YFSETQ. V lost 2 bases to trimming and J lost 4 bases; unmatched junction nucleotides: 9. The CDR3 is 16 amino acids. The DNA of the CDR3 is TGCGCCAGCAGCTTAACGACCGGGACAGGGATCTATGGCTACACCTTC. Its translation: CASSLTTGTGIYGYTF.

This clone was found once. The chain couples TRBV28 to TRBJ2-7; 8 bases are shared with TRBD1. The CDR3 has 16 residues. Losses at the gene ends were 7 bases for V and 2 bases for J; bases not matched to a gene: 13. In germline, CDR1 is MDHEN, CDR2 SYDVKM. The CDR3 sequence is CASTRTDRGIPYEQYF. CDR3 sequence (DNA): TGTGCCAGCACACGAACAGACAGGGGAATTCCCTACGAGCAGTACTTC.

The J gene is TRBJ1-5, the V gene TRBV11-1, with D possibly matching TRBD1 (6 bases). Germline V lookup: CDR1 SGHAT, CDR2 FQDESV (reference sequence). Trimming removed 1 base from V and 6 bases from J, with 10 bases in between. The CDR3 has 14 residues. CDR3 loop: CASSLGRGTQPQHF. CDR3 DNA sequence: TGTGCCAGCAGCTTAGGAAGGGGGACTCAGCCCCAGCATTTT.

The chain uses TRBV18 and TRBJ2-2, with a weak D call TRBD1 (5 bases). The CDR3 spans 17 residues. Trimming stripped 2 bases from V and 5 bases from J, with 18 bases between. The germline V gene encodes CDR1 KGHSH and CDR2 LQKENI. CDR3 sequence reads: CASSPGQGGFRTGELFF. CDR3 sequence (DNA): TGTGCCAGCTCACCAGGGCAGGGCGGTTTCAGGACCGGGGAGCTGTTTTTT.

The rearrangement links TRBV10-1 to TRBJ1-2; D uncertain. Germline V gene lookup returns CDR1 WNHNN and CDR2 SYGVQD (reference sequence). The CDR3 is 13 residues long. Trimming removed 3 bases at V and 8 bases at J, with 13 bases between. Here the CDR3 reads CASSDRVDWGYTF. CDR3 DNA: TGCGCCAGCAGTGATCGGGTTGACTGGGGCTACACCTTC.